The TCR beta chain under discussion was sequenced for a study of T cells in Graves' hyperthyroidism and ophthalmopathy (dated 2019 in TCRdb). For the study in its entirety: Peripheral blood samples were taken at initial diagnosis, before any treatment was given. TCR V-J signatures able to tell the groups apart were searched for in a discovery cohort of some 100 patients, of whom more than 40 had Graves' ophthalmopathy and around 57 had stable Graves' hyperthyroidism. An independent validation cohort of under 20 hyperthyroidism patients and 17 patients who later progressed to ophthalmopathy tested prospective prediction of ophthalmopathy. For training and testing, the 100 patients in the discovery cohort were randomly divided in a 7:3 ratio. In about 6 Graves' hyperthyroidism patients, the study also compared T-cell repertoires from thyroid tissue with T-cell repertoires from blood. After sampling, hyperthyroidism patients received methimazole starting at 30 mg daily, and ophthalmopathy patients received high-dose intravenous methylprednisolone. TCR Vbeta CDR3 sequencing of 120 to 150 peripheral blood samples (over 40 ophthalmopathy, 75 or so hyperthyroidism and some 17 progressor patients) is reported in the paper. Overall results and qualifications from the work: Most expanded thyroid clonotypes (frequency above 0.001) were also detected in blood, a finding suggesting that blood repertoires may reflect thyroid immune responses. In validation, progression to ophthalmopathy was predicted by the model with more than 65% sensitivity and about 72% specificity, a median of approximately 6.5 months before onset. A 13 V-J signature model separated ophthalmopathy from stable hyperthyroidism, with about 88% sensitivity and roughly 84% specificity in cross-validation and 80%/75% in testing. No statistical method was used to fix the sample size in advance, and group allocation was not hidden from the investigators.

Ophthalmopathy patients had moderately to severely active disease, with a Clinical Activity Score of 3 or more, a NOSPECS grade of 4 or more, and a disease duration of less than 3 months. Patients with uncontrolled infections, other autoimmune diseases, pregnancy or lactation were excluded. Diagnoses relied on clinical symptoms, serum thyroxine and TRAb, thyroid ultrasound and orbital computed tomography. Ficoll-Paque density gradient centrifugation was used to isolate PBMCs from about 10 ml of fresh peripheral blood. Trizol reagent was used to extract total RNA, and RNA quality was then checked on an Agilent 2100 Bioanalyzer. The CDR3, cysteine through phenylalanine, is 13 amino acids long. The sequence is cut down to CDR3 DNA, 39 bases in frame from base 1. From a lookup of the germline V gene, CDR1 and CDR2 are MGHDK and SYGVNS. V and J lose 6 bases and 2 bases, and a span of 10 bases separates them.

Regarding this clonotype: This clone's antigen is unknown. No clone much larger than this one lies a single base away; base qualities are absent.

The TCR beta CDR3 regions were amplified from the RNA transcripts. A first-round RT-PCR of the TCR CDR3 used the HTBI primer set with the Qiagen OneStep RT-PCR kit. The libraries were constructed in a second round of multiplex PCR and then size-selected and purified. Sequencing of the libraries was done on an Illumina HiSeq2000 using paired-end 100 bp reads. As for the original processing: SOAPnuke was used to process the raw data, removing reads that contained adapters or uncalled bases, had a mean Phred below 15, or lacked an exact match to the constant primer or identifier. COPE v1.2.5 was used to merge high-quality paired reads, and clonotypes were defined as unique nucleotide sequences. Clonotypes were aligned to IMGT TRBV, TRBD and TRBJ reference segments using MiTCR v1.1. The analysis was restricted to V-J combinations with a frequency above 0.0001, which together covered 99% to 99.2% of the repertoires. A TCS score was defined as the ratio between F50 (clonal expansion) and ExV (chaos), using BLOSUM62-based TCRdist between CDR3 peptides within each V-J. Welch's t-statistics and random forest reduced just over 500 V-J features to 10 to 15, which were used in a naive Bayes classifier (R e1071). Through fastp at Q25 and MiXCR, TCRdb rebuilt clones from the public reads, retaining in-frame beta chains. For every CDR3 protein sequence, its rows merge into one entry that carries the most common genes and DNA. The V and J calls were determined by TCRdb, not by the authors. The sample profile shows about 610,000 distinct CDR3 sequences; roughly 16% of them were found once. The ten largest clones capture roughly 3.5% of the sample.

The clonotype comes from a middle-aged woman with Graves' ophthalmopathy. The source material was blood. The rearrangement combines TRBV25-1 with TRBJ1-2; 5 matching bases give a weak D call of TRBD1. The sequenced DNA is TGTGCCAGCAGAAGGGGACCGAACTATGGCTACACCTTC. This yields the protein CASRRGPNYGYTF.